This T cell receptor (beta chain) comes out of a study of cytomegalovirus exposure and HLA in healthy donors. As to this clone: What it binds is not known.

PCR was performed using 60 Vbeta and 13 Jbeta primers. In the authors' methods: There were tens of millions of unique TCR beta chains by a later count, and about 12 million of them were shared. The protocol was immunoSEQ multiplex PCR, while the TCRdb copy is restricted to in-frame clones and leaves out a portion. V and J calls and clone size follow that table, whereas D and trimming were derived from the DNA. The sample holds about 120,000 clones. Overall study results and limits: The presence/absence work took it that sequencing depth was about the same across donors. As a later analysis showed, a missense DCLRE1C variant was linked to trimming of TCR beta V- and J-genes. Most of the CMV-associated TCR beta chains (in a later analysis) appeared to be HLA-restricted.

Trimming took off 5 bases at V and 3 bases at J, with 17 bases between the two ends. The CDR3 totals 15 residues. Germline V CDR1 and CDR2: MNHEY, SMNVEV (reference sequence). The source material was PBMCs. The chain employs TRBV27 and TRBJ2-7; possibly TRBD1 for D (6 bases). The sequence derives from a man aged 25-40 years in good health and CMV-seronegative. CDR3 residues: CASSPRRGLSYEQYF. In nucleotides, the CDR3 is TGTGCCAGCAGTCCCCGCAGGGGCCTTAGCTACGAGCAGTACTTC.